This TCR beta chain was sequenced during a study of CD8+CD57+ T cells in acquired aplastic anemia (dated by TCRdb to the late 2010s). Regarding the study in general: DNA extracted from sorted CD4+ and CD8+ cells had a mean of roughly 3 ug, with a range of about 0.19 to 27.4 ug. For healthy donor samples, the average read count was about 10.8 million for CD4+ cells and roughly 11 million for CD8+ cells. The full study reports these points: Twenty-nine CD8+ CDR3 sequences were shared between patients and controls but appeared highly expressed in patients and within their immunodominant clones. Between patients and healthy controls, no significant difference in CD8+ Simpson's diversity was found (P=0.060).

CDR1 KGHDR and CDR2 SFDVKD are derived from the germline V gene. Germline trimming: 3 bases from V, 9 bases from J; junction bases outside gene matches: 4. The cysteine opens and the phenylalanine closes a CDR3 of 13 amino acids. Left in the record is the CDR3 DNA by itself, 39 bases read in frame from the first base. Note on this clonotype: Its specific antigen is unknown. The input lacks base qualities; no much larger clone sits a single base away.

Genomic DNA was used as template for profiling of TCR beta VDJ combinations and CDR3 sequences. An Illumina HiSeq 2000 was the platform used for TCR repertoire sequencing. As for the original processing: Repertoires were assessed using TRBV/TRBJ rearrangement plots, CDR3 size and DJ length profiles, and Simpson's diversity index. The immunodominant clone was defined as the most abundant DNA sequence in deep sequencing data. CDR3 amino acid sequences were screened for sharing across subjects and compared with published repertoires and the VDJdb database. TCRdb ran its own pipeline on the public reads, namely fastp trimming at Q25 and MiXCR clone calling, and kept in-frame beta chains. Entries that share a CDR3 protein sequence are merged under the most common genes and DNA. The V and J calls and clone size are TCRdb's, not the authors'. The sample table lists approximately 99,000 distinct CDR3 sequences, 51% of them with a count of one. The top ten hold around a third of the sample.

In the study, sorted CD4+ and CD8+ blood T cells from patients with severe aplastic anemia and from healthy subjects underwent deep sequencing of TCR repertoires. Ficoll-Paque density gradient centrifugation was used to isolate peripheral blood mononuclear cells. Before DNA extraction, CD4+ and CD8+ T cells were sorted with FACS or magnetic beads. This receptor was identified in a human donor in good health, serving as a control. Material: sorted CD4+, CD8+, or CD8+CD57+ T cells (not recorded which) from PBMCs. Here the chain combines TRBV24-1 and TRBJ2-1; 7 nucleotides in the junction match TRBD2. CDR3 sequence: CATSDNAGVEQFF. At the DNA level, the sequence is TGTGCCACCAGTGATAATGCGGGGGTTGAGCAGTTCTTC.